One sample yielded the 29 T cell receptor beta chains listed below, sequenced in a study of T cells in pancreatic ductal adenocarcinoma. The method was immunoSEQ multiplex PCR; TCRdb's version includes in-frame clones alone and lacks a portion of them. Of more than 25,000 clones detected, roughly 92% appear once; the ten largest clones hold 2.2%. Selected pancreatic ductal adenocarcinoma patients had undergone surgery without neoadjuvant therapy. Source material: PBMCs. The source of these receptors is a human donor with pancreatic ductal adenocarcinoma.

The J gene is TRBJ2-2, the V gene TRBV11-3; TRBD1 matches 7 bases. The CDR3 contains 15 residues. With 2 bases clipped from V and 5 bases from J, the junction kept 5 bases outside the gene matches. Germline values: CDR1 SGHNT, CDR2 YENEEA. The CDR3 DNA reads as TGTGCCAGCAGCTTAACCGACAGGGATACCGGGGAGCTGTTTTTT. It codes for CASSLTDRDTGELFF.

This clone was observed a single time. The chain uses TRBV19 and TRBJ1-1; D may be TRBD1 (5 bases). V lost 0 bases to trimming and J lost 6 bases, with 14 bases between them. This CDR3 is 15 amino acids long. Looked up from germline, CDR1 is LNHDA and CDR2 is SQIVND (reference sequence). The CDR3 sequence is CASSIDLEGRSEAFF. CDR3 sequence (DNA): TGTGCCAGTAGTATAGATCTGGAGGGGAGGTCTGAAGCTTTCTTT. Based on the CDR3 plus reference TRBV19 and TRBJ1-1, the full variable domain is DGGITQSPKYLFRKEGQNVTLSCEQNLNHDAMYWYRQDPGQGLRLIYYSQIVNDFQKGDIAEGYSVSREKKESFPLTVTSAQKNPTAFYLCASSIDLEGRSEAFFGQGTRLTVV.

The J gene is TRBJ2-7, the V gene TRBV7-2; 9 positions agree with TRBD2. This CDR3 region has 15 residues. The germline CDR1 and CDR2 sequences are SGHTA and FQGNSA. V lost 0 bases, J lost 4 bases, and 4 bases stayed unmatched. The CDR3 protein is CASSLASAGGYEQYF. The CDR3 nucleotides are TGTGCCAGCAGCTTAGCCTCAGCGGGAGGTTACGAGCAGTACTTC.

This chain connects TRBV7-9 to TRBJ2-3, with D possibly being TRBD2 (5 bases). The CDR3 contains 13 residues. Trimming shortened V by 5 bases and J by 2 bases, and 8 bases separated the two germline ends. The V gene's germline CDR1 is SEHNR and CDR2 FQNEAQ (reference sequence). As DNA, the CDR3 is TGTGCCAGCAGCCCCGGGAACACAGATACGCAGTATTTT. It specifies CASSPGNTDTQYF.

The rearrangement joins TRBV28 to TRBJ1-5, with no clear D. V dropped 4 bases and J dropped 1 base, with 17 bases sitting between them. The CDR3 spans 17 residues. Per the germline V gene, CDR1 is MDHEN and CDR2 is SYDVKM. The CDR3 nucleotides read TGTGCCAGCAGTTCCACCGGCGCACGGAGGAGCAATCAGCCCCAGCATTTT. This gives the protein CASSSTGARRSNQPQHF.

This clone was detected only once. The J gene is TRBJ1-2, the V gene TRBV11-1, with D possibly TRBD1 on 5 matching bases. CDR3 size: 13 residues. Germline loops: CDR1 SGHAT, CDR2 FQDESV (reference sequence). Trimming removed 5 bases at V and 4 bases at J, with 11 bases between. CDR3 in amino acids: CASSAGLSYGYTF. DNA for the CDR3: TGTGCCAGCAGCGCGGGACTGAGCTATGGCTACACCTTC.

The CDR3 region is CSALGGPYEQYF. For the CDR3, the DNA is TGCAGCGCACTGGGTGGGCCCTACGAGCAGTACTTC. The chain has TRBV29-1 and TRBJ2-7; D remains ambiguous. The germline V gene has CDR1 SQVTM and CDR2 ANQGSEA. V shed 7 bases and J shed 2 bases, with 12 bases lying between them. CDR3 length equals 12 residues.

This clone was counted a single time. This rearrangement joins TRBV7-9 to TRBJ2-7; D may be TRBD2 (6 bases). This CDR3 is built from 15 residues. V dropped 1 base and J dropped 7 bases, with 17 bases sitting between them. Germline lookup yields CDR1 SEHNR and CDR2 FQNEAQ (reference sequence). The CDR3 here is CASSLEGRRPSEQYF. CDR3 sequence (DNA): TGTGCCAGCAGCTTAGAAGGGAGGAGACCCTCGGAGCAGTACTTC.

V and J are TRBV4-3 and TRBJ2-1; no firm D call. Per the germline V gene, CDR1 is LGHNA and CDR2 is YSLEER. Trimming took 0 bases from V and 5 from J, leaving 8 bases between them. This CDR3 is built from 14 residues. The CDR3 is CASSQDMADNEQFF. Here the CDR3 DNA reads TGCGCCAGCAGCCAAGATATGGCAGACAATGAGCAGTTCTTC.

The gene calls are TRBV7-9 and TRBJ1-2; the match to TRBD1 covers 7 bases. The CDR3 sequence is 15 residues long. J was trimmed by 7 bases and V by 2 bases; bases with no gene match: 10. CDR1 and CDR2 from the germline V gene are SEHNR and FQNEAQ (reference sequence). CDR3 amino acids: CASSLPKGASGGYTF. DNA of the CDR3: TGTGCCAGCAGCTTACCTAAGGGGGCGTCTGGTGGCTACACCTTC.

CDR3: CASSLEAPQPQHF. The CDR3, as DNA: TGTGCCAGCAGCTTGGAGGCGCCTCAGCCCCAGCATTTT. V and J are TRBV5-8 and TRBJ1-5, with D unclear. CDR1 and CDR2 (germline): SGHTS, YDEGEE. The germline V and J ends were trimmed by 0 bases and 6 bases, with 7 bases remaining between them. The CDR3 has 13 residues.

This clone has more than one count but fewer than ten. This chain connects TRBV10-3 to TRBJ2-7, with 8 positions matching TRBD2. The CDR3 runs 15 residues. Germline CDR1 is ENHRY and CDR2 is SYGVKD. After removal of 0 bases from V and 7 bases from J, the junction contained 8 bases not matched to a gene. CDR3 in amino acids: CAISESISGSTEQYF. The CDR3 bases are TGTGCCATCAGTGAGTCGATAAGCGGGAGTACGGAGCAGTACTTC.

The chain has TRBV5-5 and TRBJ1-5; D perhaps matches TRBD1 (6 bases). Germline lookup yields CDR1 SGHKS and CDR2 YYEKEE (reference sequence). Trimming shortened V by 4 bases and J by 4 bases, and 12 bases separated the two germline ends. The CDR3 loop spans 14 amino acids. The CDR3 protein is CASSPTGLNQPQHF. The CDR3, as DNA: TGTGCCAGCAGCCCAACAGGGCTTAATCAGCCCCAGCATTTT.

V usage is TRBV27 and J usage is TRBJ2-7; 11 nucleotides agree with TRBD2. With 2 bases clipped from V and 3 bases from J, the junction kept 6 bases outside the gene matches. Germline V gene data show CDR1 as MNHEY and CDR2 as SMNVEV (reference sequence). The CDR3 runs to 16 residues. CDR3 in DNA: TGTGCCAGCAGTTTAGGTGGGGGACTAGCGGTCTACGAGCAGTACTTC. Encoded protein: CASSLGGGLAVYEQYF.

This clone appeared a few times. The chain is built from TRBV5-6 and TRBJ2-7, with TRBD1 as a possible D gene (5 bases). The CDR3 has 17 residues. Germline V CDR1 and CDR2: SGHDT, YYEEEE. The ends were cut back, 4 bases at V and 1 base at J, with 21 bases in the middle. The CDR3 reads CASSAGKGSKGSYEQYF. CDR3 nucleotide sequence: TGTGCCAGCAGCGCAGGCAAGGGGTCAAAGGGGTCCTACGAGCAGTACTTC.

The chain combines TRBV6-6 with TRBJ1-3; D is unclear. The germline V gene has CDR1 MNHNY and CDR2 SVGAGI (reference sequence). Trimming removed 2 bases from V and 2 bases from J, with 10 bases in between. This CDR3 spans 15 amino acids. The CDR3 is CASSYRVLAGNTIYF. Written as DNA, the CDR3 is TGTGCCAGCAGTTACAGGGTTCTCGCTGGAAACACCATATATTTT.

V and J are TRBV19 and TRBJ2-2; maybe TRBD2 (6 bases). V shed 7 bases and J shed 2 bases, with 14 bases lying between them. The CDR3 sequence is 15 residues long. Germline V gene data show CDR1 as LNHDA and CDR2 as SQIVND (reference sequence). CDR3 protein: CASTEGLTNTGELFF. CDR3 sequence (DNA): TGTGCCAGTACGGAGGGACTGACTAACACCGGGGAGCTGTTTTTT. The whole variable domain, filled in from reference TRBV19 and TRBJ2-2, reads DGGITQSPKYLFRKEGQNVTLSCEQNLNHDAMYWYRQDPGQGLRLIYYSQIVNDFQKGDIAEGYSVSREKKESFPLTVTSAQKNPTAFYLCASTEGLTNTGELFFGEGSRLTVL.

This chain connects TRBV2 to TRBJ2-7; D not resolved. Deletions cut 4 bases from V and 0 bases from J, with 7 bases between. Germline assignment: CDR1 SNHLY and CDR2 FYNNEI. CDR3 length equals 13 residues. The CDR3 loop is CASSGQSSYEQYF. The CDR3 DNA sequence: TGTGCCAGCAGTGGCCAGAGCTCCTACGAGCAGTACTTC. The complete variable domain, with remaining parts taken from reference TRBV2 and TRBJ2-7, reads EPEVTQTPSHQVTQMGQEVILRCVPISNHLYFYWYRQILGQKVEFLVSFYNNEISEKSEIFDDQFSVERPDGSNFTLKIRSTKLEDSAMYFCASSGQSSYEQYFGPGTRLTVT.

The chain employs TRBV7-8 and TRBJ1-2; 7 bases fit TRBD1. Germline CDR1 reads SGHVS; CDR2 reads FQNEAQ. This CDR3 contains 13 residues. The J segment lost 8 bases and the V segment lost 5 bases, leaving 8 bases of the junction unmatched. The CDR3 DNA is TGTGCCAGCAGCCTACAGGGGAGAGGGGGCTACACCTTC. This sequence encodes CASSLQGRGGYTF.

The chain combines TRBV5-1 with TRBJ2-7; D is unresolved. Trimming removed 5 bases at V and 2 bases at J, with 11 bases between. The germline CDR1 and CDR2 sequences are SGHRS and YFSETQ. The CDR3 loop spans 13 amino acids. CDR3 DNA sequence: TGCGCCAGCAGGGCTTGGGCAGCCTACGAGCAGTACTTC. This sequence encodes CASRAWAAYEQYF.

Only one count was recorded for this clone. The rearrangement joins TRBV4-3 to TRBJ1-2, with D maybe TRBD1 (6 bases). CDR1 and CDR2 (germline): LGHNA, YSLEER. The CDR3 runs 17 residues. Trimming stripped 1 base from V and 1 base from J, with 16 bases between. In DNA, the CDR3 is TGCGCCAGCAGCCAAGCCCGGGGGCAGGCGAGTAACTATGGCTACACCTTC. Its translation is CASSQARGQASNYGYTF.

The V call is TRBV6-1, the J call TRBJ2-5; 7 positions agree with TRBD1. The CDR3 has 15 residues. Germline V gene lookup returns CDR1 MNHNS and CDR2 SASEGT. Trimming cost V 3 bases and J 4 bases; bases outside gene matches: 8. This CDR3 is CASSETGTARETQYF. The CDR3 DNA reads TGTGCCAGCAGTGAGACGGGGACAGCAAGAGAGACCCAGTACTTC.

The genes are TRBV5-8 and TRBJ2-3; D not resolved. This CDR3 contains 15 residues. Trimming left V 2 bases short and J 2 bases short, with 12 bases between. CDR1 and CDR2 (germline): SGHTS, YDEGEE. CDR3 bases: TGTGCCAGCAGCTTATTTCGGAGTAACACAGATACGCAGTATTTT. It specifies CASSLFRSNTDTQYF.

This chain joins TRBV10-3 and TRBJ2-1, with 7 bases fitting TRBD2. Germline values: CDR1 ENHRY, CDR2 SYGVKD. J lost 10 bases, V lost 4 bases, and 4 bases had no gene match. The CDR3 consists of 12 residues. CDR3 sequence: CAISAGSGEQFF. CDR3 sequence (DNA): TGTGCCATCAGTGCGGGTAGCGGGGAGCAGTTCTTC.

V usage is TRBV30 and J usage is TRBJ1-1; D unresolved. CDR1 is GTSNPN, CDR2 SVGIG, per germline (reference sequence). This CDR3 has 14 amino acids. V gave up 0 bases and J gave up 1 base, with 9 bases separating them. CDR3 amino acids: CAWSVPAWNTEAFF. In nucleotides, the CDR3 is TGTGCCTGGAGTGTACCAGCATGGAACACTGAAGCTTTCTTT.

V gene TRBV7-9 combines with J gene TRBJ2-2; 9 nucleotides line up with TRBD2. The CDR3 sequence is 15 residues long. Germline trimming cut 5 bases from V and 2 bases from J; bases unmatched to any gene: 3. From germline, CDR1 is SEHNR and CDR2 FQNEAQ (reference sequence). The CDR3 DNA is TGTGCCAGCAGCCCGGGACTAGCAAACACCGGGGAGCTGTTTTTT. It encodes CASSPGLANTGELFF.

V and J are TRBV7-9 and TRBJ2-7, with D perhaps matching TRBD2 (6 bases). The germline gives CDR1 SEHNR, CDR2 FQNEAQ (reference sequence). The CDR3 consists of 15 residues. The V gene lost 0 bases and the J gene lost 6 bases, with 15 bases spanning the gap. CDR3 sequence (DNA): TGTGCCAGCAGCTTAGCAGGCGGGGCCAACTCCGAGCAGTACTTC. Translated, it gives CASSLAGGANSEQYF.

The DNA of the CDR3 is TGCGCCAGCACCTCTCTGGGTGGGGGACAGAGGAACTCTGGGGCCAACGTCCTGACTTTC. Amino acids: CASTSLGGGQRNSGANVLTF. This chain connects TRBV5-1 to TRBJ2-6; TRBD1 agrees at 7 bases. Germline values: CDR1 SGHRS, CDR2 YFSETQ. The CDR3 totals 20 residues. J gave up 0 bases and V 6 bases, and 18 bases lay outside the gene matches.

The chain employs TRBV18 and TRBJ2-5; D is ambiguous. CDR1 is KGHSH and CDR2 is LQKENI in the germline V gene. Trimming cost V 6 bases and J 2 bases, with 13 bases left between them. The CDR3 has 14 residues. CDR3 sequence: CASSLERAQETQYF. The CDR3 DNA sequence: TGTGCCAGCTCCCTCGAACGGGCTCAAGAGACCCAGTACTTC.